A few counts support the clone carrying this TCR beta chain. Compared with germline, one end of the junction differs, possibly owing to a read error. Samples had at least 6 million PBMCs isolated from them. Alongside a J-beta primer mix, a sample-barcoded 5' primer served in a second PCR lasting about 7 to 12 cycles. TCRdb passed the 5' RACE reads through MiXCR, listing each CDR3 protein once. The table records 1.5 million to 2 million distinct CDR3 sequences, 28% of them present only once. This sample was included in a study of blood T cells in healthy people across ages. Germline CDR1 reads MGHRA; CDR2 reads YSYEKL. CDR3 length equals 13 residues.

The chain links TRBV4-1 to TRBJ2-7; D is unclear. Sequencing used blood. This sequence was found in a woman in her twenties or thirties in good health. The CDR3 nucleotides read TGCGTCAGCAGCCAGGACGAATCCTACGAGCAGTACTTC. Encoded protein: CVSSQDESYEQYF.